The clone carrying this T cell receptor (beta chain) was counted once. This sample is part of a study of blood T cell repertoires in COVID-19. V lost 1 base, J lost 3 bases, and 7 bases stayed unmatched. This CDR3 contains 15 residues. Germline V gene sequence: CDR1 GTSNPN, CDR2 SVGIG (reference sequence). Sequencing was performed with immunoSEQ multiplex PCR; in TCRdb, only in-frame clones are kept and a portion is missing. The table lists about 300,000 clones, 89% of them singletons. This clonotype was obtained from a woman aged 50 to 65 who had been exposed to COVID-19. V gene TRBV30 combines with J gene TRBJ2-7; 9 nucleotides align to TRBD2. Specimen: PBMCs or T cells enriched from blood (not recorded which). The DNA of the CDR3 is TGTGCCTGGAGTGGTCGCGGGGGGGCCGTCTACGAGCAGTACTTC. This sequence encodes CAWSGRGGAVYEQYF.